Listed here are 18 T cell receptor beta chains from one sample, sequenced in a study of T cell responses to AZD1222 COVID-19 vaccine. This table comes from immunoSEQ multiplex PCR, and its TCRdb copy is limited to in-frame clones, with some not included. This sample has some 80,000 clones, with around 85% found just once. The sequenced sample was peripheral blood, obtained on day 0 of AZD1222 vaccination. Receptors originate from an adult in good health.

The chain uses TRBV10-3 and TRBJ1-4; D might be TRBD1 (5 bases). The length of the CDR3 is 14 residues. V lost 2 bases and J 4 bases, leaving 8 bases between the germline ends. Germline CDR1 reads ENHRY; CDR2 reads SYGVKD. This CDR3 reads CAISEGGDNEKLFF. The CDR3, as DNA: TGTGCCATCAGTGAGGGGGGAGATAATGAAAAACTGTTTTTT.

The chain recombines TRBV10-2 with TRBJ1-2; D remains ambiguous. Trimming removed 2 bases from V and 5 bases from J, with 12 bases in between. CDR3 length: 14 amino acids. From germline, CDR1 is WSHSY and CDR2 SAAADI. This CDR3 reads CASSEAQRFYGYTF. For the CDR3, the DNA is TGCGCCAGCAGTGAGGCCCAGCGTTTTTATGGCTACACCTTC.

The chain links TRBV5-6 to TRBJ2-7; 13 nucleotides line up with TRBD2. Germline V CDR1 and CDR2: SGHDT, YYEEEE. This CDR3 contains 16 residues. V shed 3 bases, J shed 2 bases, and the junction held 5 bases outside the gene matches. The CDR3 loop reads CASSSGLAGVPYEQYF. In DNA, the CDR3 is TGTGCCAGCAGCTCCGGACTAGCGGGAGTCCCCTACGAGCAGTACTTC. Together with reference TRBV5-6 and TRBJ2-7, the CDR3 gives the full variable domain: DAGVTQSPTHLIKTRGQQVTLRCSPKSGHDTVSWYQQALGQGPQFIFQYYEEEERQRGNFPDRFSGHQFPNYSSELNVNALLLGDSALYLCASSSGLAGVPYEQYFGPGTRLTVT.

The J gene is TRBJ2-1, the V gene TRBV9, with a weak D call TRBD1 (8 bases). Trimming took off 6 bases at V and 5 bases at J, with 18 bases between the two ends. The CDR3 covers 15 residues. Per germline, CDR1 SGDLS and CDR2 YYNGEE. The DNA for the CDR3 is TGTGCCAGCACCCAACAGGGGGGGGCCCACAATGAGCAGTTCTTC. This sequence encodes CASTQQGGAHNEQFF.

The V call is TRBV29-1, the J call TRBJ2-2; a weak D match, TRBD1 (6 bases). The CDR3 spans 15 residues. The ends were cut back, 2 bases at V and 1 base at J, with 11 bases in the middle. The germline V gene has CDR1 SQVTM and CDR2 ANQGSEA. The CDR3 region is CSVEPGQMNTGELFF. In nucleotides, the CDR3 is TGCAGCGTTGAACCGGGACAAATGAACACCGGGGAGCTGTTTTTT.

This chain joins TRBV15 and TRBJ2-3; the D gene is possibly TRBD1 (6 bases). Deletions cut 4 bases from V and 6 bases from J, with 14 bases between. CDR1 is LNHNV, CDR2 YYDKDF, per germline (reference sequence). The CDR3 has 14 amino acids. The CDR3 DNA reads TGTGCCACCAGCACCCGGGGTACAGGGGATACGCAGTATTTT. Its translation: CATSTRGTGDTQYF.

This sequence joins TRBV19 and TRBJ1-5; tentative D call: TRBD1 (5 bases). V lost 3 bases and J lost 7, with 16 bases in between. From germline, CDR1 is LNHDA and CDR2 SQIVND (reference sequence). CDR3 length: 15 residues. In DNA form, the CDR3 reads TGTGCCAGTAGTATGCAGGGTGGAGTTGGACAGCCCCAGCATTTT. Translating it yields CASSMQGGVGQPQHF.

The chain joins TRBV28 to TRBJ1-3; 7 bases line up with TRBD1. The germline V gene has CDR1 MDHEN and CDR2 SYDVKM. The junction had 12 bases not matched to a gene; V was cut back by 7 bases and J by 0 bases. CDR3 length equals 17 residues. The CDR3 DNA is TGTGCCAGCAATGGTTTGGGACAGCGGAGCTCTGGAAACACCATATATTTT. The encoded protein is CASNGLGQRSSGNTIYF.

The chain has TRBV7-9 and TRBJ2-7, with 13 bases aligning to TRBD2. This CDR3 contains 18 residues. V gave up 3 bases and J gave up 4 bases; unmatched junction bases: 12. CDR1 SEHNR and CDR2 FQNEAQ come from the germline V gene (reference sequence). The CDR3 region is CASSFRTSGRGLEYEQYF. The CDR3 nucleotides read TGTGCCAGCAGCTTCCGGACTAGCGGGAGAGGTCTAGAGTACGAGCAGTACTTC.

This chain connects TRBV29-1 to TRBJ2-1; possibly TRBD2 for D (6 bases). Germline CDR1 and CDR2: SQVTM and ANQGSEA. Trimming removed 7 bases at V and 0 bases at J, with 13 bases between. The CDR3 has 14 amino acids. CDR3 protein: CSALASRSYNEQFF. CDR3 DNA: TGCAGCGCCCTAGCGTCCCGCTCCTACAATGAGCAGTTCTTC.

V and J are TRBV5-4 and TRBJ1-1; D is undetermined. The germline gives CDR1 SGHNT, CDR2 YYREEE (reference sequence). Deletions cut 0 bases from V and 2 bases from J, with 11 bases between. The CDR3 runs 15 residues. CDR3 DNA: TGTGCCAGCAGCTTGGCCGGGCAGGCAAACACTGAAGCTTTCTTT. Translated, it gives CASSLAGQANTEAFF.

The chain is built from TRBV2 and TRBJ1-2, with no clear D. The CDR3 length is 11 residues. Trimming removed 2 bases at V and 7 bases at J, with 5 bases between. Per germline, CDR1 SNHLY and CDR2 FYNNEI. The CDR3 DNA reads TGTGCCAGCAGTGAAACGTCTGGCTACACCTTC. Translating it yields CASSETSGYTF.

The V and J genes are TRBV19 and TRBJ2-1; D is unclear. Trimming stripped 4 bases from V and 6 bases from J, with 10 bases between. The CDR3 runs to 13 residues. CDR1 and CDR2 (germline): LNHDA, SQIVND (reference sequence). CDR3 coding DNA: TGTGCCAGTAGTACCCGACTCCGCAATGAGCAGTTCTTC. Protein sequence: CASSTRLRNEQFF.

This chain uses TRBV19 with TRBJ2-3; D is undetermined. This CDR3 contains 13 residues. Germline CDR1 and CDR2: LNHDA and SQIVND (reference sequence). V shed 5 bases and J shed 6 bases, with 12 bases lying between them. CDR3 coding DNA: TGTGCCAGTAGTCCCGTAGAGACGGATACGCAGTATTTT. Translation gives CASSPVETDTQYF.

CDR3 DNA sequence: TGTGCCACCAGTGCCGGGGCCAGGGGTGGAAACACCATATATTTT. This encodes CATSAGARGGNTIYF. J is TRBJ1-3 and V is TRBV24-1; D is perhaps TRBD1 (6 bases). This CDR3 spans 15 amino acids. The ends were cut back, 5 bases at V and 3 bases at J, with 13 bases in the middle. Germline lookup yields CDR1 KGHDR and CDR2 SFDVKD.

CDR3 protein: CASAGAKAGTNYNEQFF. Here the CDR3 DNA reads TGTGCCAGCGCCGGAGCCAAGGCAGGGACAAACTACAATGAGCAGTTCTTC. The chain carries TRBV27 and TRBJ2-1; D may be TRBD1 (6 bases). Trimming pared 8 bases from V and 3 bases from J, leaving 23 bases between. The length of the CDR3 is 17 residues. Germline V gives CDR1 MNHEY, CDR2 SMNVEV (reference sequence).

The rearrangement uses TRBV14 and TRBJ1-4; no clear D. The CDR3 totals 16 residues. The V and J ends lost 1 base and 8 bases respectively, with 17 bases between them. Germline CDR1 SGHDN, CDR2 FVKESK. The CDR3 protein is CASSQGRRQTNEKLFF. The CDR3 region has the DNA TGTGCCAGCAGCCAAGGAAGGCGCCAGACAAACGAAAAACTGTTTTTT.

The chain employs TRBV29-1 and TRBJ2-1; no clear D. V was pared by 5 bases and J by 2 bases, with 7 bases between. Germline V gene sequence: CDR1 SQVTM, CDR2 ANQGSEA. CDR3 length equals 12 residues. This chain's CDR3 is CSVSATYNEQFF. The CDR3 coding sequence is TGCAGCGTTAGCGCCACCTACAATGAGCAGTTCTTC.